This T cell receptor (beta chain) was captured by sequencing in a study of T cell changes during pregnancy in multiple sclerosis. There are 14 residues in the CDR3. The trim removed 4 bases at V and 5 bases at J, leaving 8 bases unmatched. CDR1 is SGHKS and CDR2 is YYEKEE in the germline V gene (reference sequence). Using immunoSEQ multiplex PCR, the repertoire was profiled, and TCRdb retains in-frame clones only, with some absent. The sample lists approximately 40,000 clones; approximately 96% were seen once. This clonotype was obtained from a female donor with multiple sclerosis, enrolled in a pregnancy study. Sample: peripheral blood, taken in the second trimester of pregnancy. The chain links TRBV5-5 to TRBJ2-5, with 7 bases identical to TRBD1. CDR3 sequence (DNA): TGTGCCAGCAGCCTAGGGACAGTGAGGGAGACCCAGTACTTC. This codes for CASSLGTVRETQYF.